Given below is one TCR beta chain in context. This specimen belongs to a study of identical twins. Template switching added a universal primer site; cDNA carried unique molecular identifiers. TCRdb recomputed calls from the 5' RACE reads with MiXCR, one row per CDR3 protein. This table holds just under 650,000 distinct CDR3 sequences, roughly 7.1% found once. Only healthy Caucasians were included as donors. The CDR3 loop spans 15 amino acids. Germline CDR1 MDHEN, CDR2 SYDVKM. V was clipped by 6 bases and J by 3 bases; unmatched bases: 8. These sequences were also reported in another study, on yellow fever vaccine responses in identical twins.

The chain links TRBV28 to TRBJ2-4; 7 positions agree with TRBD1. Sequencing input: PBMCs. The TCR comes from a woman aged 18 to 35 in good health. The CDR3 DNA follows: TGTGCCAGCAGGAGGACCGGGACAGTCAAAAACATTCAGTACTTC. Translated, it gives CASRRTGTVKNIQYF.